Each of the 21 T cell receptor beta chains below was sequenced from the same sample in a study of T-cell memory formation after mild COVID-19. TCRdb reanalysed the 5' RACE reads using MiXCR and keeps one entry per CDR3 protein. The sample holds fewer than 650,000 distinct CDR3 sequences; less than 25% are singletons and the top ten take around 9.2%. The sequenced sample consisted of PBMCs or a T cell subset sorted from them (not recorded which). The origin of the receptors is an adult woman who had mild COVID-19 (a few samples of this study predate the infection). Cell type and time point are not known.

In its sample, this clonotype was seen a few times. The chain has TRBV9 and TRBJ2-3; D may be TRBD1 or TRBD2 (6 bases each). Between the trimmed V and J ends, which lost 0 bases and 7 bases, there was a span of 15 bases. From germline, CDR1 is SGDLS and CDR2 YYNGEE. CDR3 size: 15 residues. In DNA, the CDR3 is TGTGCCAGCAGCGTAGATCCGGGGGCAGGTTATACGCAGTATTTT. It encodes CASSVDPGAGYTQYF.

J is TRBJ1-1 and V is TRBV2, with D perhaps TRBD1 (5 bases). Germline V CDR1 and CDR2: SNHLY, FYNNEI. Trimming pared 6 bases from V and 11 bases from J, leaving 22 bases between. The CDR3 is 14 residues long. The CDR3 spells CASSPGLQDGRAFF. The CDR3 nucleotides are TGTGCCAGCAGCCCCGGACTACAGGATGGACGGGCTTTCTTT.

The genes are TRBV12-3 or TRBV12-4 and TRBJ2-2; TRBD2 agrees at 8 bases. V lost 3 bases, J lost 4 bases, and 10 bases stayed unmatched. There are 17 residues in the CDR3. Written as DNA, the CDR3 is TGTGCCAGCAGTTTGCGGGGGGCCACGGGCCCCACCGGGGAGCTGTTTTTT. Encoded protein: CASSLRGATGPTGELFF.

The V gene is TRBV4-1, the J gene TRBJ2-5; 12 nucleotides line up with TRBD2. V dropped 1 base and J dropped 5; count of bases not matched to a gene: 5. The CDR3 has 16 amino acids. Germline CDR1 reads MGHRA; CDR2 reads YSYEKL. DNA of the CDR3: TGCGCCAGCAGCCAAGGCCCTAGCGGGGGGGCGGAGACCCAGTACTTC. Translating gives CASSQGPSGGAETQYF.

The chain employs TRBV15 and TRBJ2-3; D not certain. The germline gives CDR1 LNHNV, CDR2 YYDKDF (reference sequence). Trimming took 6 bases from V and 5 from J, leaving 9 bases between them. CDR3 length: 12 amino acids. The CDR3 loop is CATSLPLDTQYF. CDR3 in DNA: TGTGCCACCAGTTTGCCTTTAGATACGCAGTATTTT.

V usage is TRBV4-1 and J usage is TRBJ2-4, with D hard to call. The V and J ends lost 0 bases and 1 base respectively, with 16 bases between them. The V gene's germline CDR1 is MGHRA and CDR2 YSYEKL. The CDR3 is 18 amino acids. CDR3 sequence (DNA): TGCGCCAGCAGCCAAGATCCCCGGCAGTCAGCGGCCAAAAACATTCAGTACTTC. This translates into CASSQDPRQSAAKNIQYF.

This clonotype was detected only a few times. The chain combines TRBV20-1 with TRBJ2-7; unclear D gene. Per the germline V gene, CDR1 is DFQATT and CDR2 is SNEGSKA (reference sequence). CDR3 length: 11 residues. V was trimmed by 5 bases and J by 4 bases, leaving 9 bases between them. For the CDR3, the DNA is TGCAGTGCTCCCTTCGGATACGAGCAGTACTTC. Amino acid sequence: CSAPFGYEQYF.

This chain links TRBV6-1 with TRBJ1-2; 9 positions agree with TRBD1. The V segment lost 5 bases and the J segment 6 bases; nucleotides outside the gene matches: 4. The CDR3 covers 13 residues. Germline V lookup: CDR1 MNHNS, CDR2 SASEGT. CDR3 coding DNA: TGTGCCAGCAGTTCCCGGGACAGGGATGGCTACACCTTC. It translates to CASSSRDRDGYTF.

V and J are TRBV15 and TRBJ2-2; D uncertain. V gave up 1 base and J gave up 0 bases, with 9 bases separating them. Germline loops: CDR1 LNHNV, CDR2 YYDKDF (reference sequence). The CDR3 has 16 residues. Here the CDR3 reads CATSRGSISNTGELFF. The CDR3 DNA is TGTGCCACCAGCAGAGGTTCGATTTCGAACACCGGGGAGCTGTTTTTT.

The CDR3 loop reads CASSLGETFNQPQHF. The CDR3, as DNA: TGTGCCAGCAGTTTAGGAGAGACCTTCAATCAGCCCCAGCATTTT. The chain combines TRBV12-3 or TRBV12-4 with TRBJ1-5; D uncertain. V was shortened by 1 base and J by 3 bases, with 10 bases between the two germline ends. The CDR3 length is 15 residues.

This clonotype has just a few counts. The chain has TRBV27 and TRBJ2-7, with TRBD2 as a possible D gene (6 bases). CDR3 length: 14 amino acids. Germline lookup yields CDR1 MNHEY and CDR2 SMNVEV (reference sequence). The V gene lost 4 bases and the J gene lost 3 bases, with 13 bases spanning the gap. The CDR3 sequence is CASSSLAALYEQYF. CDR3 bases: TGTGCCAGCAGTTCCTTAGCGGCCCTCTACGAGCAGTACTTC.

In this sample, this clonotype turned up many times. The chain's CDR3 is CASSRVGQGPNGELFF. CDR3 coding DNA: TGTGCCAGCAGCCGGGTCGGGCAGGGTCCCAACGGGGAGCTGTTTTTT. V usage is TRBV4-2 and J usage is TRBJ2-2; D perhaps matches TRBD1 (5 bases). The CDR3 contains 16 residues. Germline-derived CDR1 and CDR2 are LGHNA and YNFKEQ. The V and J ends lost 4 bases and 7 bases respectively, with 19 bases between them.

This clonotype was counted between two and nine times. V gene TRBV7-3 combines with J gene TRBJ1-6; no reliable D call. The CDR3 spans 13 residues. V was shortened by 5 bases and J by 10 bases, with 12 bases between the two germline ends. Germline lookup yields CDR1 SGHTA and CDR2 FQGTGA. The CDR3 protein is CASSHTPKSPLHF. The CDR3 DNA reads TGTGCCAGCAGCCACACCCCCAAGTCACCCCTCCACTTT.

The chain recombines TRBV20-1 with TRBJ2-1, with 7 bases identical to TRBD1. The V and J ends lost 2 bases and 5 bases, in that order; junction bases with no gene match: 15. The germline CDR1 and CDR2 sequences are DFQATT and SNEGSKA (reference sequence). The CDR3 has 17 amino acids. CDR3 amino acids: CSARPNIGTAGNNEQFF. For the CDR3, the DNA is TGCAGTGCTAGACCCAACATCGGGACAGCAGGCAACAATGAGCAGTTCTTC.

This chain connects TRBV5-7 to TRBJ2-1; 9 bases match TRBD2. TRBV5-7 is marked as an open reading frame, function uncertain. J gave up 4 bases and V 5 bases, and 10 bases lay outside the gene matches. CDR3 length equals 16 residues. The CDR3 protein is CASRIGPAGGYNEQFF. The CDR3 coding sequence is TGTGCCAGCAGGATTGGGCCTGCGGGAGGGTACAATGAGCAGTTCTTC.

This chain connects TRBV11-1 to TRBJ2-2; D possibly corresponds to TRBD2 (6 bases). Trimming shortened V by 7 bases and J by 7 bases, and 16 bases separated the two germline ends. The CDR3 extends over 14 amino acids. Germline lookup yields CDR1 SGHAT and CDR2 FQDESV (reference sequence). The CDR3 DNA sequence: TGTGCCAGCACCCTCGGGGGAGCGGTCGGGGAGCTGTTTTTT. It is translated as CASTLGGAVGELFF.

CDR3 protein: CAISRDSQETQYF. The CDR3 DNA is TGTGCCATCAGTCGGGACTCCCAAGAGACCCAGTACTTC. The chain uses TRBV10-3 and TRBJ2-5, with D possibly being TRBD2 (6 bases). The CDR3 totals 13 residues. CDR1 ENHRY and CDR2 SYGVKD come from the germline V gene. Trimming removed 5 bases at V and 1 base at J, with 8 bases between.

This clonotype was recorded at least ten times. The chain carries TRBV9 and TRBJ2-5, with no clear D. Germline CDR1 and CDR2: SGDLS and YYNGEE. The CDR3 totals 12 residues. Trimming took 5 bases from V and 3 from J, leaving 8 bases between them. The CDR3 region has the DNA TGTGCCAGCAGGGGCGATGAAGAGACCCAGTACTTC. It specifies CASRGDEETQYF.

This clonotype has a handful of counts. The rearrangement links TRBV12-3 or TRBV12-4 to TRBJ2-1, with 10 positions matching TRBD2. This CDR3 has 15 residues. After removal of 4 bases from V and 8 bases from J, the junction contained 8 bases not matched to a gene. In nucleotides, the CDR3 is TGTGCCAGCAGTTCGGTGAGCGGGAGGGTGTATGAGCAGTTCTTC. Translating it yields CASSSVSGRVYEQFF.

This clonotype was counted ten times or more. This rearrangement joins TRBV12-3 or TRBV12-4 to TRBJ2-3, with 9 bases aligning to TRBD2. V gave up 8 bases and J gave up 6 bases; unmatched junction bases: 18. This CDR3 has 17 amino acids. CDR3 nucleotide sequence: TGTGCCAGCTCGACCTCTTCCTCGTCTAGCGGGACCGATACGCAGTATTTT. It specifies CASSTSSSSSGTDTQYF.

The table lists this clonotype with a few counts. The genes are TRBV6-2 or TRBV6-3 and TRBJ2-1; D is possibly TRBD2 (5 bases). Deletions cut 1 base from V and 5 bases from J, with 18 bases between. CDR3 size: 17 residues. Germline V gives CDR1 MNHEY, CDR2 SVGEGT. CDR3 in amino acids: CASSYLIRSGTHNEQFF. The DNA for the CDR3 is TGTGCCAGCAGTTACTTGATCCGGAGCGGAACCCACAATGAGCAGTTCTTC.